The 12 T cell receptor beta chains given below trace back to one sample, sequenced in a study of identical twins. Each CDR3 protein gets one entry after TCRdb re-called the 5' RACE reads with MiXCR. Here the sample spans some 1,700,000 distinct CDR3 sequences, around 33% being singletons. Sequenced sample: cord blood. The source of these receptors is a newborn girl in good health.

DNA of the CDR3: TGTGCCAGCATTGTGGGGCGGGGCCCTCGCAATGAGCAGTACTTC. It translates to CASIVGRGPRNEQYF. V is TRBV28 and J is TRBJ2-7; D perhaps matches TRBD2 (6 bases). The CDR3 is 15 amino acids. The V end was cut by 7 bases, the J end by 7 bases, with 23 bases between. Germline V gene data show CDR1 as MDHEN and CDR2 as SYDVKM.

In DNA, the CDR3 is TGTGCCAGCTCACCCAGACTGGGACTAGCGGGAGATTCCTACAATGAGCAGTTCTTC. It yields the protein CASSPRLGLAGDSYNEQFF. This chain joins TRBV18 and TRBJ2-1; 14 nucleotides align to TRBD2. This CDR3 region has 19 residues. Trimming removed 3 bases from V and 1 base from J; junction bases left unmatched: 8. Per germline, CDR1 KGHSH and CDR2 LQKENI.

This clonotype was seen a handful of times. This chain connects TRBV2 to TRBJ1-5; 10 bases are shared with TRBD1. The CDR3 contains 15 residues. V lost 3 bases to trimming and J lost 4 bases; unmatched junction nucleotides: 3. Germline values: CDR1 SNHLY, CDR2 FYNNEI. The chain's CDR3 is CASSDRDRGNQPQHF. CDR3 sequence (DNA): TGTGCCAGCAGTGACCGGGACAGGGGTAATCAGCCCCAGCATTTT.

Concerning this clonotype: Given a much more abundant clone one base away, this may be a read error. The CDR3 region is CASSQGVTQFF. In DNA, the CDR3 is TGTGCCAGCAGCCAAGGTGTGACCCAGTTCTTC. The chain combines TRBV14 with TRBJ2-1; D is unresolved. In germline, CDR1 is SGHDN, CDR2 FVKESK. The CDR3 spans 11 residues. Trimming pared 1 base from V and 13 bases from J, leaving 8 bases between.

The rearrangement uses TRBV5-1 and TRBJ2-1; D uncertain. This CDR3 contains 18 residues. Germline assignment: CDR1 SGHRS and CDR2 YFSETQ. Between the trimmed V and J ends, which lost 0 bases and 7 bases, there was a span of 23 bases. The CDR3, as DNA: TGCGCCAGCAGCTTGGGCGGCACCCTAGACCATTTTTTTAATGAGCAGTTCTTC. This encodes CASSLGGTLDHFFNEQFF.

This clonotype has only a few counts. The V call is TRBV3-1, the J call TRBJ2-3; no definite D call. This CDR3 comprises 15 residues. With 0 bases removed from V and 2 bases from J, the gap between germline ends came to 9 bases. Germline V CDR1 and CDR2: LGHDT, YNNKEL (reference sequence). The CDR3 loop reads CASSQDPAHTDTQYF. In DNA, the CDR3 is TGTGCCAGCAGCCAAGACCCGGCCCACACAGATACGCAGTATTTT.

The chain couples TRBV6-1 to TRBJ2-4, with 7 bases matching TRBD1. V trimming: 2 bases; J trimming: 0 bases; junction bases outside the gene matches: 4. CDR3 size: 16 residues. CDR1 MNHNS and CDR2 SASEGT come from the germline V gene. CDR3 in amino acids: CASSEQGTVAKNIQYF. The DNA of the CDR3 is TGTGCCAGCAGTGAACAGGGGACAGTAGCCAAAAACATTCAGTACTTC.

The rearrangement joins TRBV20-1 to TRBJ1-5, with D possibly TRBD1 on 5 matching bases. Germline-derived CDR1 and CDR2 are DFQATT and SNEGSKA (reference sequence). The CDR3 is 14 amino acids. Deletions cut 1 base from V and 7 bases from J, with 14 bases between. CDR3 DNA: TGCAGTGCTAGAGTTGCGGGGGATAGCCAGCCCCAGCATTTT. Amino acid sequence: CSARVAGDSQPQHF.

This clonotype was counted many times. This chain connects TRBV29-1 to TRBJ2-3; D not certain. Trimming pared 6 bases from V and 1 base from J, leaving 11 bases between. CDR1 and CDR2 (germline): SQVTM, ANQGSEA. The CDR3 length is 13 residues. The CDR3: CSVYLRGTDTQYF. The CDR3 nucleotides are TGCAGCGTCTATCTTAGGGGCACAGATACGCAGTATTTT.

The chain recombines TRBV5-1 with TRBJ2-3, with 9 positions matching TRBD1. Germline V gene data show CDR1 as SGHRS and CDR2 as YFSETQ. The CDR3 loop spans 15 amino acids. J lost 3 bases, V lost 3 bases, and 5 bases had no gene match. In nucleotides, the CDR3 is TGCGCCAGCAGCTCGGACAGGGGAGTAACAGATACGCAGTATTTT. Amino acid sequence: CASSSDRGVTDTQYF.

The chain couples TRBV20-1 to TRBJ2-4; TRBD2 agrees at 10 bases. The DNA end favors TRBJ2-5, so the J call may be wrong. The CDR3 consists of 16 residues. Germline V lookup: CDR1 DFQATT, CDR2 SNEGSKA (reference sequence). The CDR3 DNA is TGCAGTGCTAGACGGACTAGCGGAAGGGCCCCAGAGACCCAGTACTTC. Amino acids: CSARRTSGRAPETQYF.

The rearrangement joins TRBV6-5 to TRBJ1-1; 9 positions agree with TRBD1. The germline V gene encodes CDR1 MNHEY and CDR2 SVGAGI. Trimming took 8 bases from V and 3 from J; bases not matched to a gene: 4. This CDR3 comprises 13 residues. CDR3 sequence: CASGQGSYTEAFF. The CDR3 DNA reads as TGTGCCAGCGGACAGGGGTCGTACACTGAAGCTTTCTTT.